Below, one T cell receptor (beta chain) is given with its context. The sample is drawn from a study of blood T cell repertoires in COVID-19. About the study: Both acute and convalescent COVID-19 samples were obtained from the United States, Italy and Spain. PBMCs, B-cell-depleted T cells, or T cells were the source of the cDNA or gDNA that made up the material.

Per the original data handling: Estimation of nucleated cell counts was performed using reference gene primer amplification. The protocol was immunoSEQ multiplex PCR, while the TCRdb copy is restricted to in-frame clones and leaves out a portion. V and J calls and clone size are those listed in that table; D and trimming were worked out from the DNA. The data hold 25,000 to 35,000 clones, with 84% observed a single time. The germline gives CDR1 MGHRA, CDR2 YSYEKL. CDR3 size: 14 residues. The V end was cut by 1 base, the J end by 8 bases, with 14 bases between. The rearrangement links TRBV4-1 to TRBJ1-2; D unclear. The source is a man aged 65 to 79 with active COVID-19. Sequenced input: peripheral blood. This chain's CDR3 is CASSQGESSVGYTF. CDR3 DNA sequence: TGCGCCAGCAGCCAAGGGGAGTCGAGTGTGGGCTACACCTTC.